The 20 T cell receptor beta chains below all came from one sample that was sequenced in a study of blood T cell repertoires in COVID-19. The method was immunoSEQ multiplex PCR; TCRdb's version includes in-frame clones alone and lacks a portion of them. The sample contains around 150,000 clones, about 87% of which appear only once. The sequenced sample was peripheral blood. The receptors shown here come from a woman between 65 and 79 years old with COVID-19, enrolled during active disease.

This clone was counted many times. The chain has TRBV2 and TRBJ2-5; TRBD1 matches 8 bases. Germline V gives CDR1 SNHLY, CDR2 FYNNEI. This CDR3 has 16 amino acids. V was clipped by 2 bases and J by 2 bases; unmatched bases: 7. CDR3 DNA sequence: TGTGCCAGCAGTGAAAATACAGGGGGAGGACAAGAGACCCAGTACTTC. Amino acids: CASSENTGGGQETQYF.

The J gene is TRBJ2-5, the V gene TRBV12-5, with D tentatively TRBD1 (6 bases). Trimming took off 9 bases at V and 7 bases at J, with 15 bases between the two ends. Germline V gene data show CDR1 as LGHNT and CDR2 as FRNRAP. The CDR3 runs 12 residues. The CDR3, as DNA: TGTGCTAGCCAGGGGCGCAGGGGGACCCAGTACTTC. It translates to CASQGRRGTQYF.

V gene TRBV19 combines with J gene TRBJ2-3; 11 nucleotides agree with TRBD2. The CDR3 runs to 14 residues. The V and J ends lost 1 base and 11 bases, in that order; junction bases with no gene match: 5. CDR1 and CDR2 (germline): LNHDA, SQIVND (reference sequence). The CDR3 spells CASSIGLAGGVQYF. For the CDR3, the DNA is TGTGCCAGTAGTATAGGGCTAGCGGGGGGAGTGCAGTATTTT.

This chain links TRBV3-1 (or the pseudogene TRBV3-2) with TRBJ2-3; no definite D call. V lost 0 bases and J 5 bases, leaving 12 bases between the germline ends. Germline CDR1 reads LGHDT; CDR2 reads YNNKEL (reference sequence). CDR3 length equals 15 residues. CDR3: CASSQEAVGLDTQYF. The CDR3 DNA is TGTGCCAGCAGCCAAGAGGCCGTCGGGTTAGATACGCAGTATTTT.

This clone has a single count. V usage is TRBV20-1 and J usage is TRBJ1-4; D might be TRBD1 (6 bases). Germline lookup yields CDR1 DFQATT and CDR2 SNEGSKA (reference sequence). V was shortened by 3 bases and J by 4 bases, with 24 bases between the two germline ends. This CDR3 is built from 18 residues. The DNA of the CDR3 is TGCAGTGCTAGTCGGGTGAAGGGCTACGGGACAAGTAATGAAAAACTGTTTTTT. Translation: CSASRVKGYGTSNEKLFF.

This chain uses TRBV2 with TRBJ1-5; D may be TRBD1 (6 bases). The CDR3 covers 13 residues. Trimming removed 5 bases at V and 7 bases at J, with 12 bases between. CDR1 is SNHLY and CDR2 is FYNNEI in the germline V gene. CDR3 protein: CASSLSQGQPQHF. The CDR3 nucleotides read TGTGCCAGCAGTTTATCTCAGGGGCAGCCCCAGCATTTT.

This chain links TRBV7-3 with TRBJ2-1, with 8 bases identical to TRBD1. CDR3 length: 15 residues. The germline gives CDR1 SGHTA, CDR2 FQGTGA. V trimming: 3 bases; J trimming: 7 bases; junction bases outside the gene matches: 8. This CDR3 is CASSLDRATRNEQFF. The CDR3 bases are TGTGCCAGCAGCTTGGACAGGGCAACAAGGAATGAGCAGTTCTTC.

The chain joins TRBV6-4 to TRBJ2-1, with 11 bases matching TRBD2. Germline values: CDR1 MRHNA, CDR2 SNTAGT. With 5 bases clipped from V and 10 bases from J, the junction kept 13 bases outside the gene matches. The CDR3 is made up of 16 amino acids. The CDR3 DNA sequence: TGTGCCAGCAGTCGTGAGTTCGGACTAGCGGGTCTGGAGCAGTTCTTC. Its translation is CASSREFGLAGLEQFF.

The V and J genes are TRBV20-1 and TRBJ2-5, with 10 positions matching TRBD2. There are 15 residues in the CDR3. The J segment lost 3 bases and the V segment lost 3 bases, leaving 7 bases of the junction unmatched. CDR1 and CDR2 (germline): DFQATT, SNEGSKA (reference sequence). CDR3 amino acids: CSASGQRGGKETQYF. The CDR3 nucleotides read TGCAGTGCTAGTGGCCAGCGGGGGGGAAAAGAGACCCAGTACTTC.

The genes are TRBV20-1 and TRBJ2-5; a weak D match, TRBD1 (6 bases). Trimming stripped 3 bases from V and 4 bases from J, with 21 bases between. Germline-derived CDR1 and CDR2 are DFQATT and SNEGSKA (reference sequence). The CDR3 contains 16 residues. The CDR3 DNA reads TGCAGTGCTAGTGGCCGCCCAGGCAGGGGTTTAGAGACCCAGTACTTC. Translated, it gives CSASGRPGRGLETQYF.

The gene calls are TRBV21-1 and TRBJ2-4; TRBD2 is the table's D call and was not checked against the DNA. TRBV21-1 is designated a pseudogene. This CDR3 is 20 amino acids long. The CDR3 loop reads CASMPQSGTRGLLAKNIQYF. CDR3 nucleotide sequence: TGTGCCAGCATGCCCCAATCCGGGACTAGGGGCTTGCTAGCCAAAAACATTCAGTACTTC.

The chain uses TRBV7-2 and TRBJ2-1; D gene unclear. V was pared by 0 bases and J by 6 bases, with 6 bases between. The CDR3 contains 13 residues. The germline V gene encodes CDR1 SGHTA and CDR2 FQGNSA. CDR3 in amino acids: CASSLATSNEQFF. CDR3 in DNA: TGTGCCAGCAGCTTAGCTACCAGCAATGAGCAGTTCTTC.

The chain carries TRBV6-1 and TRBJ2-1; 11 nucleotides match TRBD1. The CDR3 is 16 amino acids. Trimming took 4 bases from V and 0 from J; bases not matched to a gene: 2. Germline lookup yields CDR1 MNHNS and CDR2 SASEGT. As DNA, the CDR3 is TGTGCCAGCAGTGTCGGGACAGGGGGCTCCTACAATGAGCAGTTCTTC. This sequence encodes CASSVGTGGSYNEQFF.

This clone was seen a single time. As DNA, the CDR3 is TGTGCCACCAGCCGCAAAATGAGAGGGACAGGGGGATCACCCCTCCACTTT. This gives the protein CATSRKMRGTGGSPLHF. V gene TRBV15 combines with J gene TRBJ1-6; 11 bases are a match to TRBD1. The V segment lost 5 bases and the J segment 10 bases; nucleotides outside the gene matches: 13. The germline gives CDR1 LNHNV, CDR2 YYDKDF (reference sequence). This CDR3 has 17 amino acids.

V usage is TRBV30 and J usage is TRBJ1-5, with D possibly being TRBD1 (5 bases). Per the germline V gene, CDR1 is GTSNPN and CDR2 is SVGIG (reference sequence). V lost 2 bases and J 4 bases, leaving 6 bases between the germline ends. The CDR3 has 12 residues. For the CDR3, the DNA is TGTGCCTGGAGTAAGGGGAATCAGCCCCAGCATTTT. Amino acids: CAWSKGNQPQHF.

The CDR3 loop is CASSYSQGYEQYF. Written as DNA, the CDR3 is TGTGCCAGCAGCTACAGCCAGGGCTACGAGCAGTACTTC. J is TRBJ2-7 and V is TRBV7-9; D is perhaps TRBD1 (5 bases). Deletions cut 4 bases from V and 3 bases from J, with 10 bases between. The germline V gene has CDR1 SEHNR and CDR2 FQNEAQ (reference sequence). CDR3 size: 13 residues.

The V and J genes are TRBV30 and TRBJ2-7, with 9 bases aligning to TRBD2. The germline CDR1 and CDR2 sequences are GTSNPN and SVGIG (reference sequence). The CDR3 is 13 residues long. Trimming took 6 bases from V and 5 from J; bases not matched to a gene: 8. CDR3 loop: CACTGTSLDEQYF. The CDR3, as DNA: TGTGCCTGTACCGGGACTAGCCTTGACGAGCAGTACTTC.

The chain combines TRBV2 with TRBJ2-1; 12 nucleotides match TRBD2. Germline-derived CDR1 and CDR2 are SNHLY and FYNNEI. V shed 6 bases and J 5 bases; nucleotides not matched to a gene: 8. CDR3 length equals 16 residues. Here the CDR3 DNA reads TGTGCCAGCAGACCACGACTAGCGGGGGACAACAATGAGCAGTTCTTC. This codes for CASRPRLAGDNNEQFF.

The rearrangement uses TRBV9 and TRBJ2-1; D remains unclear. The CDR3 sequence is 16 residues long. Trimming took off 0 bases at V and 0 bases at J, with 10 bases between the two ends. From germline, CDR1 is SGDLS and CDR2 YYNGEE. The CDR3 here is CASSVDFPSSYNEQFF. CDR3 coding DNA: TGTGCCAGCAGCGTAGACTTCCCTAGCTCCTACAATGAGCAGTTCTTC.

This chain connects TRBV30 to TRBJ1-4, with 8 bases aligning to TRBD1. V gave up 2 bases and J gave up 0 bases; unmatched junction bases: 5. Germline V gene data show CDR1 as GTSNPN and CDR2 as SVGIG (reference sequence). The CDR3 runs 16 residues. The CDR3 here is CAWSPRTGSTNEKLFF. The CDR3 DNA is TGTGCCTGGAGTCCCAGGACAGGGTCAACTAATGAAAAACTGTTTTTT.